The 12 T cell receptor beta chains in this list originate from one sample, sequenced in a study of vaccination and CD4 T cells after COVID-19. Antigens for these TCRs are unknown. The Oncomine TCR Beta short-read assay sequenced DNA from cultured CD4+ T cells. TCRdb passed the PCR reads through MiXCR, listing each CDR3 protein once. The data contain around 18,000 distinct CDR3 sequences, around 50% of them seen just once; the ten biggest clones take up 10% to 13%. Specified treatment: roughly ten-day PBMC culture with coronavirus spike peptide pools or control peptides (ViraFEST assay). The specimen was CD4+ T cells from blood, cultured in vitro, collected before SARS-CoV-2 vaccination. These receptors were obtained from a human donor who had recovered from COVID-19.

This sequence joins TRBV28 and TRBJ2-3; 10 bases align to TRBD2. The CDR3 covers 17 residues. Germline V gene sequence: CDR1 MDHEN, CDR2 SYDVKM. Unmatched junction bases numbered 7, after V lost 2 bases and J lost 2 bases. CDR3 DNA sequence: TGTGCCAGCAGTTTAGCCCTAGCGGGAGCTACCACAGATACGCAGTATTTT. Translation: CASSLALAGATTDTQYF.

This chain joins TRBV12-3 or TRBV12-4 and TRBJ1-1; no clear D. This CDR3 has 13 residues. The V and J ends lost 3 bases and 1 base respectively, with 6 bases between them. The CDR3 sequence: CASSFGRNTEAFF. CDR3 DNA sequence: TGTGCCAGCAGTTTTGGAAGGAACACTGAAGCTTTCTTT.

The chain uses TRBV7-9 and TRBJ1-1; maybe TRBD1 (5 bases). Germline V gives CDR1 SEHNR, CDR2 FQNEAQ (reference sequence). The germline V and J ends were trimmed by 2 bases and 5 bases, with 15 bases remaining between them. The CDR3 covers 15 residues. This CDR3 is CASSLMGTSGTEAFF. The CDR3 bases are TGTGCCAGCAGCTTAATGGGGACGTCGGGTACTGAAGCTTTCTTT.

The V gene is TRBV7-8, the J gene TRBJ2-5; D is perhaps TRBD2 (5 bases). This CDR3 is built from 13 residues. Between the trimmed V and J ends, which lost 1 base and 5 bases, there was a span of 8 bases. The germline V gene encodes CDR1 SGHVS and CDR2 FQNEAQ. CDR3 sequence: CASSLGGLETQYF. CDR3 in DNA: TGTGCCAGCAGCTTAGGAGGACTCGAGACCCAGTACTTC.

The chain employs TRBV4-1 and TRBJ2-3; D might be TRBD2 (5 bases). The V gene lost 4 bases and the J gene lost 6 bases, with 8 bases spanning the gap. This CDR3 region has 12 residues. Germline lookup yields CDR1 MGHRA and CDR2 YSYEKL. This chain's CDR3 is CASSLSGDTQYF. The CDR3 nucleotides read TGCGCCAGCAGCCTCAGCGGTGATACGCAGTATTTT.

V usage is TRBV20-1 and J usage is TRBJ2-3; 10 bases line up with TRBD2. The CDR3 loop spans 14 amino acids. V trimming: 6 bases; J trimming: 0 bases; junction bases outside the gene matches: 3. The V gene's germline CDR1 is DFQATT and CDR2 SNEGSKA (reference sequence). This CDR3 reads CSAPTSGSTDTQYF. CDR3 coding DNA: TGCAGTGCACCGACTAGCGGGAGCACAGATACGCAGTATTTT.

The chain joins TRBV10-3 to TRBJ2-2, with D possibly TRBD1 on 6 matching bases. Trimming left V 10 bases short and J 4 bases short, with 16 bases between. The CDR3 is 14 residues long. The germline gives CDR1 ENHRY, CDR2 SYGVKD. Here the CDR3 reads CATGTQPSTGELFF. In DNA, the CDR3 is TGTGCCACCGGGACACAACCATCCACCGGGGAGCTGTTTTTT.

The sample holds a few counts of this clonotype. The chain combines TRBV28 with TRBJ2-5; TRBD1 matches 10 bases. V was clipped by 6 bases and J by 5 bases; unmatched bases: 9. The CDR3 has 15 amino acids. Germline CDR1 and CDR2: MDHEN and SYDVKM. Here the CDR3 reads CASSIPGQGSETQYF. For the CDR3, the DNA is TGTGCCAGCAGCATACCGGGACAGGGGTCCGAGACCCAGTACTTC.

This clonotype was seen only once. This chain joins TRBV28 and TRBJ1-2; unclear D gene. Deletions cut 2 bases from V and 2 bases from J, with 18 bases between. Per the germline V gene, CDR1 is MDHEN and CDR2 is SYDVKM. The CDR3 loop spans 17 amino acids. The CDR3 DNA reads TGTGCCAGCAGTTTAGTCTTACGGAAAACGGGGAACTATGGCTACACCTTC. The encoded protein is CASSLVLRKTGNYGYTF.

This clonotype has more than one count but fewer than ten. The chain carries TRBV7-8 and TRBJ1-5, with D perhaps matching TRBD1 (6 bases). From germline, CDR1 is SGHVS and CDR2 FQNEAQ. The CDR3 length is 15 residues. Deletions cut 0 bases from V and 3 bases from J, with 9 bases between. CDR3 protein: CASSLAGGNNQPQHF. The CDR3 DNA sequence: TGTGCCAGCAGCTTAGCCGGGGGCAACAATCAGCCCCAGCATTTT.

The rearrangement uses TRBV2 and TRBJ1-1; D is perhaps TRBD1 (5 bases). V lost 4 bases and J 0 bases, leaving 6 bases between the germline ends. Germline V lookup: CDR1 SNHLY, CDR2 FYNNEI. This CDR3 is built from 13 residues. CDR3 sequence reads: CASSGDLNTEAFF. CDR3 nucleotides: TGTGCCAGCAGTGGGGACCTGAACACTGAAGCTTTCTTT.

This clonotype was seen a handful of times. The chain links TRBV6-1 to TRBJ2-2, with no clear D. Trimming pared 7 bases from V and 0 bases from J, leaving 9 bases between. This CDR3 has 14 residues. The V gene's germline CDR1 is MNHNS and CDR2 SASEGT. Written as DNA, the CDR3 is TGTGCCAGCACACGGACCGCGAACACCGGGGAGCTGTTTTTT. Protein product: CASTRTANTGELFF.